What follows are 24 T cell receptor beta chains derived from one specimen sequenced in a study of cytomegalovirus exposure and HLA in healthy donors (dated by TCRdb to 2016 to 2017). Library preparation was by the immunoSEQ multiplex PCR assay. The multiplex PCR relied on a mix of 60 forward primers for TCR Vbeta segments and 13 reverse primers for TCR Jbeta segments. Entries here come from immuneACCESS through TCRdb and include only in-frame sequences with V and J called. Some clones fail to appear in such tables; in the studies checked, an unresolved V gene covers under half of the shortfall, and the cause of the remainder is unknown. In this sample the table shows about 130,000 clones, roughly 80% of which occur a single time. Approximately 1.2% of the sample is taken by the ten largest. Sequencing used PBMCs. Receptors originate from a man aged 50 to 59 in good health and CMV-seronegative.

This clone has only one observation. This rearrangement joins TRBV5-4 to TRBJ2-3, with a weak D call TRBD2 (6 bases). V dropped 3 bases and J dropped 0 bases, with 14 bases sitting between them. Germline V gene lookup returns CDR1 SGHNT and CDR2 YYREEE (reference sequence). The CDR3 spans 16 residues. The CDR3 DNA reads TGTGCCAGCAGCTACCGCGGTCTAGCGAGCACAGATACGCAGTATTTT. Its translation: CASSYRGLASTDTQYF.

This clone was recorded only once. The CDR3 DNA follows: TGTGCCAGCAGCTTAATGCAGGCCAGCTACGAGCAGTACTTC. This sequence encodes CASSLMQASYEQYF. The chain employs TRBV7-9 and TRBJ2-7; no clear D. CDR1 and CDR2 from the germline V gene are SEHNR and FQNEAQ (reference sequence). Between the trimmed V and J ends, which lost 2 bases and 3 bases, there was a span of 11 bases. The CDR3 runs 14 residues. Full variable domain (remainder filled in from reference TRBV7-9 and TRBJ2-7): DTGVSQNPRHKITKRGQNVTFRCDPISEHNRLYWYRQTLGQGPEFLTYFQNEAQLEKSRLLSDRFSAERPKGSFSTLEIQRTEQGDSAMYLCASSLMQASYEQYFGPGTRLTVT.

The chain carries TRBV7-9 and TRBJ2-7, with D possibly being TRBD2 (6 bases). This CDR3 has 14 residues. Trimming removed 0 bases at V and 4 bases at J, with 10 bases between. Germline V gives CDR1 SEHNR, CDR2 FQNEAQ (reference sequence). CDR3 residues: CASSLAFSGYEQYF. In DNA, the CDR3 is TGTGCCAGCAGCTTAGCGTTTAGCGGATACGAGCAGTACTTC.

J is TRBJ2-1 and V is TRBV29-1, with 10 bases fitting TRBD2. The V gene end was trimmed by 4 bases and the J gene end by 5 bases; junction bases not matched to a gene: 8. The germline V gene has CDR1 SQVTM and CDR2 ANQGSEA. The CDR3 is 15 residues long. CDR3 sequence reads: CSVVLAGGLNNEQFF. DNA for the CDR3: TGCAGCGTTGTATTAGCGGGGGGTCTCAACAATGAGCAGTTCTTC.

This clone has a single count. The chain links TRBV28 to TRBJ2-7, with TRBD1 matching over 7 bases. Trimming cost V 8 bases and J 5 bases; bases outside gene matches: 15. Germline V gene lookup returns CDR1 MDHEN and CDR2 SYDVKM. This CDR3 has 15 residues. The CDR3 DNA sequence: TGTGCCAGCTTTTCCTCTTCGATTACAGGGGACGAGCAGTACTTC. Amino acid sequence: CASFSSSITGDEQYF.

The genes are TRBV6-1 and TRBJ1-6; TRBD1 aligns across 8 bases. V dropped 5 bases and J dropped 7; count of bases not matched to a gene: 4. The V gene's germline CDR1 is MNHNS and CDR2 SASEGT. CDR3 length: 14 amino acids. CDR3 sequence reads: CASSTTGENSPLHF. CDR3 in DNA: TGTGCCAGCAGTACGACAGGGGAGAATTCACCCCTCCACTTT.

V is TRBV28 and J is TRBJ2-5; D possibly corresponds to TRBD2 (6 bases). The ends were cut back, 3 bases at V and 5 bases at J, with 10 bases in the middle. The CDR3 contains 13 residues. Germline values: CDR1 MDHEN, CDR2 SYDVKM. The CDR3 DNA reads as TGTGCCAGCAGTTTTCCGGGGAGGGAGACCCAGTACTTC. Encoded protein: CASSFPGRETQYF. Drawing the rest from reference TRBV28 and TRBJ2-5, the complete variable domain is DVKVTQSSRYLVKRTGEKVFLECVQDMDHENMFWYRQDPGLGLRLIYFSYDVKMKEKGDIPEGYSVSREKKERFSLILESASTNQTSMYLCASSFPGRETQYFGPGTRLLVL.

This chain links TRBV11-2 with TRBJ1-2; D is unresolved. CDR1 SGHAT and CDR2 FQNNGV come from the germline V gene. CDR3 length: 14 amino acids. Trimming removed 3 bases from V and 6 bases from J, with 14 bases in between. In DNA, the CDR3 is TGTGCCAGCAGCTTCTCCGGGGATTTAAATGGCTACACCTTC. Protein product: CASSFSGDLNGYTF.

V gene TRBV30 combines with J gene TRBJ2-7, with 10 bases aligning to TRBD2. The CDR3 has 13 residues. Germline lookup yields CDR1 GTSNPN and CDR2 SVGIG (reference sequence). Trimming cost V 3 bases and J 6 bases; bases outside gene matches: 5. The CDR3 region is CAWRLAGAIEQYF. CDR3 bases: TGTGCCTGGAGGCTAGCGGGAGCTATCGAGCAGTACTTC. The full variable domain, its missing parts supplied by reference TRBV30 and TRBJ2-7, is SQTIHQWPATLVQPVGSPLSLECTVEGTSNPNLYWYRQAAGRGLQLLFYSVGIGQISSEVPQNLSASRPQDRQFILSSKKLLLSDSGFYLCAWRLAGAIEQYFGPGTRLTVT.

The chain joins TRBV14 to TRBJ2-3; D unclear. Trimming took 7 bases from V and 4 from J, leaving 15 bases between them. The CDR3 loop spans 14 amino acids. Germline V CDR1 and CDR2: SGHDN, FVKESK. This CDR3 is CASTPILEADTQYF. The CDR3, as DNA: TGTGCCAGCACCCCTATTCTAGAGGCAGATACGCAGTATTTT.

The chain is built from TRBV28 and TRBJ2-4; the match to TRBD2 covers 10 bases. Germline V gene data show CDR1 as MDHEN and CDR2 as SYDVKM. Germline trimming cut 5 bases from V and 1 base from J; bases unmatched to any gene: 5. CDR3 length: 16 residues. Here the CDR3 DNA reads TGTGCCAGCAGTCCTAGCGGGAGATCGGCCAAAAACATTCAGTACTTC. It specifies CASSPSGRSAKNIQYF.

This clone was recorded a few times. This chain links TRBV6-1 with TRBJ2-1; 11 nucleotides match TRBD1. Trimming at V came to 7 bases and at J to 6 bases, leaving 8 bases not matched to a gene. Germline CDR1 is MNHNS and CDR2 is SASEGT. CDR3 length: 15 amino acids. The CDR3 reads CASTTGTGGSNEQFF. CDR3 coding DNA: TGTGCCAGCACGACCGGGACAGGGGGTAGCAATGAGCAGTTCTTC.

This chain connects TRBV28 to TRBJ1-5; D is unresolved. The CDR3 length is 13 residues. Germline V gives CDR1 MDHEN, CDR2 SYDVKM. V dropped 6 bases and J dropped 7 bases, with 13 bases sitting between them. CDR3 nucleotide sequence: TGTGCCAGCAGGACTGTCCCGTACCAGCCCCAGCATTTT. Its translation is CASRTVPYQPQHF.

J is TRBJ2-3 and V is TRBV7-2; 8 nucleotides align to TRBD1. This CDR3 has 13 amino acids. In germline, CDR1 is SGHTA, CDR2 FQGNSA. J was trimmed by 5 bases and V by 5 bases; bases with no gene match: 3. CDR3 amino acids: CASSRDRRDTQYF. The DNA of the CDR3 is TGTGCCAGCAGCAGGGACAGGAGAGATACGCAGTATTTT.

DNA for the CDR3: TGTGCCAGCAGTAGGACTAGCGGGAGCCTTGAGCAGTTCTTC. This translates into CASSRTSGSLEQFF. The genes are TRBV11-2 and TRBJ2-1; 13 nucleotides align to TRBD2. With V trimmed by 6 bases and J by 9 bases, 5 bases remained unmatched. This CDR3 region has 14 residues. Per germline, CDR1 SGHAT and CDR2 FQNNGV.

The rearrangement uses TRBV28 and TRBJ1-1; 9 bases are shared with TRBD1. Trimming took 6 bases from V and 3 from J; bases not matched to a gene: 5. Germline CDR1 reads MDHEN; CDR2 reads SYDVKM. The CDR3 sequence is 14 residues long. CDR3 coding DNA: TGTGCCAGCAGGTTCGGGGACAGGGACACTGAAGCTTTCTTT. This sequence encodes CASRFGDRDTEAFF.

This clone has a single count. V usage is TRBV29-1 and J usage is TRBJ2-7; D uncertain. With 4 bases removed from V and 3 bases from J, the gap between germline ends came to 16 bases. The CDR3 totals 14 residues. Per germline, CDR1 SQVTM and CDR2 ANQGSEA. CDR3 amino acids: CSVAGSALFYEQYF. The CDR3 DNA reads as TGCAGCGTTGCGGGTTCAGCCTTGTTCTACGAGCAGTACTTC.

This clone was seen a handful of times. This chain connects TRBV11-1 to TRBJ1-4; D is undetermined. The V and J ends lost 5 bases and 8 bases respectively, with 12 bases between them. This CDR3 has 13 amino acids. Germline V gene data show CDR1 as SGHAT and CDR2 as FQDESV (reference sequence). The CDR3 DNA reads as TGTGCCAGCAGCCGGGATCTCAGAGAAAAACTGTTTTTT. It codes for CASSRDLREKLFF.

The chain couples TRBV18 to TRBJ1-4; 7 nucleotides line up with TRBD1. Germline V gene sequence: CDR1 KGHSH, CDR2 LQKENI. This CDR3 comprises 15 residues. V shed 4 bases, J shed 0 bases, and the junction held 2 bases outside the gene matches. The CDR3 sequence: CASSLGQTTNEKLFF. Here the CDR3 DNA reads TGTGCCAGCTCACTGGGACAGACAACTAATGAAAAACTGTTTTTT.

V and J are TRBV5-1 and TRBJ2-5; no definite D call. The V end was cut by 2 bases, the J end by 1 base, with 6 bases between. CDR1 is SGHRS, CDR2 YFSETQ, per germline. The length of the CDR3 is 13 residues. The CDR3 protein is CASSFTAQETQYF. DNA for the CDR3: TGCGCCAGCAGCTTTACAGCCCAAGAGACCCAGTACTTC. The full variable domain, with the rest looked up from reference TRBV5-1 and TRBJ2-5, is KAGVTQTPRYLIKTRGQQVTLSCSPISGHRSVSWYQQTPGQGLQFLFEYFSETQRNKGNFPGRFSGRQFSNSRSEMNVSTLELGDSALYLCASSFTAQETQYFGPGTRLLVL.

This clone was seen only once. The rearrangement joins TRBV7-2 to TRBJ2-7; perhaps TRBD1 as D (6 bases). This CDR3 contains 13 residues. Between the trimmed V and J ends, which lost 10 bases and 1 base, there was a span of 14 bases. The germline CDR1 and CDR2 sequences are SGHTA and FQGNSA. This CDR3 reads CATAGASSYEQYF. In DNA, the CDR3 is TGTGCCACTGCAGGGGCCTCATCCTACGAGCAGTACTTC.

The chain has TRBV27 and TRBJ2-7; 7 bases map to TRBD1. CDR1 is MNHEY and CDR2 is SMNVEV in the germline V gene (reference sequence). Germline trimming cut 4 bases from V and 7 bases from J; bases unmatched to any gene: 16. This CDR3 has 16 residues. The CDR3 loop is CASSSNLALGTDEQYF. The CDR3 DNA reads as TGTGCCAGCAGTTCAAATTTGGCCCTAGGGACAGATGAGCAGTACTTC.

This clone was counted between two and nine times. The chain uses TRBV2 and TRBJ1-1; a weak D match, TRBD1 (6 bases). The germline gives CDR1 SNHLY, CDR2 FYNNEI. The germline V and J ends were trimmed by 8 bases and 6 bases, with 19 bases remaining between them. The CDR3 has 14 residues. CDR3 region: CASGQGWVGSEAFF. CDR3 nucleotide sequence: TGTGCCAGCGGCCAGGGGTGGGTCGGATCTGAAGCTTTCTTT.

The chain is built from TRBV4-1 and TRBJ1-4, with TRBD1 matching over 9 bases. The CDR3 covers 15 residues. Looked up from germline, CDR1 is MGHRA and CDR2 is YSYEKL. Trimming at V came to 4 bases and at J to 8 bases, leaving 8 bases not matched to a gene. DNA of the CDR3: TGCGCCAGCAGCCGACGACGGACAGGGGACGAAAAACTGTTTTTT. Its translation is CASSRRRTGDEKLFF.